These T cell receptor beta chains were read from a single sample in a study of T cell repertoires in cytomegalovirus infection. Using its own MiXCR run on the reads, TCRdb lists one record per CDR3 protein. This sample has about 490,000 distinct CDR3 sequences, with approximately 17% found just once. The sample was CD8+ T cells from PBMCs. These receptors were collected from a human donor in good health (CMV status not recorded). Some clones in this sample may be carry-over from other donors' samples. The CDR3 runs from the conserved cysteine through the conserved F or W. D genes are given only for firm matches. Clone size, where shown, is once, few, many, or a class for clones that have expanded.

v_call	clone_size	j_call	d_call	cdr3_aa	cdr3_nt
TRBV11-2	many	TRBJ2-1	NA	CASSLNLGGSYNEQFF	TGTGCCAGCAGCTTAAATTTAGGGGGCTCCTACAATGAGCAGTTCTTC
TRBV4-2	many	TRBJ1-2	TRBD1	CASSQGDRTNYGYTF	TGTGCCAGCAGCCAAGGGGACAGAACTAACTATGGCTACACCTTC
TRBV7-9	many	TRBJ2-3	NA	CASSTRDSTTDTQYF	TGTGCCAGCAGCACCCGGGACTCCACCACAGATACGCAGTATTTT
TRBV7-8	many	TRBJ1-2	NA	CASSLSPGEHHGYTF	TGTGCCAGCAGCTTATCCCCAGGGGAGCATCATGGCTACACCTTC
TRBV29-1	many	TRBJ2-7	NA	CSVAQGFSYEQYF	TGCAGCGTTGCCCAGGGATTCTCCTACGAGCAGTACTTC
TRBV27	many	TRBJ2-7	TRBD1	CASSGGSGTGVLEQYF	TGTGCCAGCAGTGGTGGATCCGGGACAGGGGTCCTCGAGCAGTACTTC
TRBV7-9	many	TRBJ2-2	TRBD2	CASSSSFSGTGELFF	TGTGCCAGCAGCTCCTCCTTTAGCGGGACCGGGGAGCTGTTTTTT
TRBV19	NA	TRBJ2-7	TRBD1	CASSPGQGAYYEQYF	TGTGCCAGTAGTCCCGGGCAGGGGGCCTACTACGAGCAGTACTTC
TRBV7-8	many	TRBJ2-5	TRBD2	CASSLTASGTLGETQYF	TGTGCCAGCAGCTTAACGGCTAGCGGGACCCTAGGGGAGACCCAGTACTTC
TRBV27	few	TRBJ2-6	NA	CASSFLETYSGANVLTF	TGTGCCAGCAGTTTCCTGGAAACCTACTCTGGGGCCAACGTCCTGACTTTC
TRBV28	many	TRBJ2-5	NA	CASSSGRAQETQYF	TGTGCCAGCAGCTCTGGGAGAGCGCAAGAGACCCAGTACTTC
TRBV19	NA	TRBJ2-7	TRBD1	CASADRGRGEQYF	TGTGCCAGCGCAGACAGGGGAAGGGGCGAGCAGTACTTC
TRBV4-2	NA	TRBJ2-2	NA	CASSPLETGELFF	TGTGCCAGCAGCCCCCTAGAGACCGGGGAGCTGTTTTTT
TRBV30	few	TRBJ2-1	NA	CACGSFYNEQFF	TGTGCCTGTGGTAGTTTTTACAATGAGCAGTTCTTC
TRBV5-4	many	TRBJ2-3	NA	CASSLPGGLDTQYF	TGTGCCAGCAGCTTGCCGGGGGGCCTAGATACGCAGTATTTT
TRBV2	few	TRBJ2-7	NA	CASSDSAGVEQYF	TGTGCCAGCAGTGATTCGGCAGGGGTCGAGCAGTACTTC
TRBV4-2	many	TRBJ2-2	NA	CASSQGDLRTGELFF	TGTGCCAGCAGCCAGGGGGATCTGCGCACCGGGGAGCTGTTTTTT
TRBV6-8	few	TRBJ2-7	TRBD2	CASSYFLAGASYEQYF	TGTGCCAGCAGTTACTTCCTAGCGGGAGCATCCTACGAGCAGTACTTC
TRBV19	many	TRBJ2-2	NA	CASSIGHHPTGELFF	TGTGCCAGTAGTATCGGACACCACCCCACCGGGGAGCTGTTTTTT
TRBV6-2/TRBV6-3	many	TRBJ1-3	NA	CASRGPDRSGNTIYF	TGTGCCAGCAGGGGACCGGACCGCTCTGGAAACACCATATATTTT
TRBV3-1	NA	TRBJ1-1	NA	CASSQGRGFEAFF	TGTGCCAGCAGCCAAGGCCGAGGCTTTGAAGCTTTCTTT
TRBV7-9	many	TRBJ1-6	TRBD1	CASSSTGIRSPLHF	TGTGCCAGCAGCTCGACAGGGATACGGTCACCCCTCCACTTT
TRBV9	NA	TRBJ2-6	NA	CASSVVKGIGANVLTF	TGTGCCAGCAGCGTAGTGAAGGGAATTGGGGCCAACGTCCTGACTTTC
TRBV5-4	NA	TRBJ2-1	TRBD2	CASSFTSGRPEQFF	TGTGCCAGCAGTTTCACTAGCGGGAGACCTGAGCAGTTCTTC
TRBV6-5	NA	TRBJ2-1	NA	CASSYLGPADNSYNEQFF	TGTGCCAGCAGTTACCTGGGTCCAGCGGACAACTCCTACAATGAGCAGTTCTTC
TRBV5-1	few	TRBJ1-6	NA	CASSLVVRGSIISPLHF	TGCGCCAGCAGCTTGGTCGTCAGGGGATCTATTATTTCACCCCTCCACTTT
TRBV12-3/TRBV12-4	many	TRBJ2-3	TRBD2	CASHSGGPSTDTQYF	TGTGCCAGCCATAGCGGGGGCCCTAGCACAGATACGCAGTATTTT
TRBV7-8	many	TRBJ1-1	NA	CASSLSGGGMSPEAFF	TGTGCCAGCAGCTTAAGTGGGGGGGGGATGAGCCCTGAAGCTTTCTTT
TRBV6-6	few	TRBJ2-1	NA	CASSPRTGTHNEQFF	TGTGCCAGCAGCCCCCGGACTGGAACCCACAATGAGCAGTTCTTC
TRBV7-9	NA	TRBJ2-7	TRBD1	CASSRRAGGYEQYF	TGTGCCAGCAGCCGTAGGGCAGGGGGCTACGAGCAGTACTTC
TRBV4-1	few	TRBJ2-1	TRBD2	CASSEEERGGTHNEQFF	TGCGCCAGCAGCGAAGAAGAACGCGGGGGGACCCACAATGAGCAGTTCTTC
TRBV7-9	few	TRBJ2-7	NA	CASSFPGLKYEQYF	TGTGCCAGCAGCTTCCCGGGACTGAAATACGAGCAGTACTTC
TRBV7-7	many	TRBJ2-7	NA	CASSSVMGYEQYF	TGTGCTAGCAGCTCGGTCATGGGCTACGAGCAGTACTTC
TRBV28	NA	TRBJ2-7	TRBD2	CASSLDGRVSSYEQYF	TGTGCCAGCAGCCTAGACGGGAGGGTGAGCTCCTACGAGCAGTACTTC
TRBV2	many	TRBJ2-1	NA	CASRGVWVFVQFNEQFF	TGTGCCAGCAGGGGGGTGTGGGTTTTCGTACAATTCAATGAGCAGTTCTTC
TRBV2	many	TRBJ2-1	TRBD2	CASSVSPGLAGGQSYNEQFF	TGTGCCAGCAGTGTGAGCCCGGGACTAGCGGGGGGACAGTCCTACAATGAGCAGTTCTTC
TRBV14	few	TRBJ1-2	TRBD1	CASSVDRDYGYTF	TGTGCCAGCAGCGTGGACAGGGACTATGGCTACACCTTC
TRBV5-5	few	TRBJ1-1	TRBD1	CASSAGTGGVNTEAFF	TGTGCCAGCAGTGCCGGCACAGGGGGCGTGAACACTGAAGCTTTCTTT
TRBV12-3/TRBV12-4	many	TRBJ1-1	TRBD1	CASSSPYRGTEAFF	TGTGCCAGCAGTTCACCTTACAGGGGCACTGAAGCTTTCTTT
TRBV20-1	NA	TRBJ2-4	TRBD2	CSARLAGGNIQYF	TGCAGTGCTAGGCTAGCGGGAGGAAACATTCAGTACTTC